This T cell receptor (beta chain) was sequenced for a study of OX40 agonist ivuxolimab in advanced cancers. In the study overall: Males comprised about 78% of the group, whose mean age was 60 years (range roughly 23 to 90). Treatment received earlier with anti-PD-1, anti-PD-L1 or anti-CTLA-4 agents was allowed, and approximately 40% had some. Findings and caveats of the study: The study observed clonal expansion of CD4+ and CD8+ blood T cells by week 6 at 0.1 to 3.0 mg/kg.

In regard to this clone: Its matching antigen is unknown.

Assay used: immunoSEQ multiplex PCR; TCRdb lists only in-frame clones, some missing. The repertoire holds roughly 46,000 clones, 80% to 90% seen once, with 2% to 3% in the top ten. The receptor's source is an adult with an advanced solid tumor such as melanoma, head and neck, liver or kidney cancer. The sequencing here drew on CD4+ or CD8+ T cells sorted from blood, taken in a trial of the OX40 agonist ivuxolimab.

The CDR3 bases are TGTGCCAGCAGCTTGGGGCTTGGGTATGGCTACACCTTC. Its translation is CASSLGLGYGYTF. The V gene is TRBV7-9, the J gene TRBJ1-2; weak D call: TRBD1 (5 bases). The CDR3 runs to 13 residues. V lost 3 bases to trimming and J lost 5 bases, with 10 bases between them. Per the germline V gene, CDR1 is SEHNR and CDR2 is FQNEAQ (reference sequence).